The 27 T cell receptor beta chains given below trace back to one sample, sequenced in a study of cytomegalovirus exposure and HLA in healthy donors. The primer mix had 60 Vbeta and 13 Jbeta primers. The method was immunoSEQ multiplex PCR; TCRdb's version includes in-frame clones alone and lacks a portion of them. Its listing shows fewer than 100,000 clones. Sequencing input: PBMCs. All receptors come from a woman aged 60-75 years in good health and CMV-seronegative.

The chain combines TRBV5-5 with TRBJ2-1, with 12 bases lining up with TRBD2. The CDR3 loop spans 16 amino acids. With 1 base clipped from V and 9 bases from J, the junction kept 8 bases outside the gene matches. CDR1 and CDR2 (germline): SGHKS, YYEKEE (reference sequence). This CDR3 is CASSLKTSGRPGEQFF. The CDR3 DNA sequence: TGTGCCAGCAGCTTGAAAACTAGCGGGAGGCCGGGTGAGCAGTTCTTC.

Worth noting for this clone: The same CDR3 also results from other DNA sequences found in this sample. This chain links TRBV7-9 with TRBJ1-4; the match to TRBD1 covers 10 bases. The trim removed 3 bases at V and 0 bases at J, leaving 7 bases unmatched. The CDR3 consists of 18 residues. Germline-derived CDR1 and CDR2 are SEHNR and FQNEAQ (reference sequence). The chain's CDR3 is CASSFERQGAATNEKLFF. The DNA of the CDR3 is TGTGCCAGCAGCTTCGAAAGACAGGGGGCGGCAACTAATGAAAAACTGTTTTTT.

The rearrangement uses TRBV29-1 and TRBJ2-6, with 8 bases lining up with TRBD2. From germline, CDR1 is SQVTM and CDR2 ANQGSEA. V lost 0 bases to trimming and J lost 0 bases; unmatched junction nucleotides: 7. The length of the CDR3 is 18 residues. In DNA form, the CDR3 reads TGCAGCGTTGAAGAATCTACGGGAGGGGACTCTGGGGCCAACGTCCTGACTTTC. Amino acid sequence: CSVEESTGGDSGANVLTF.

The CDR3 is CASAVGQGIGYTF. The CDR3 DNA reads as TGTGCTAGTGCCGTGGGACAGGGGATCGGCTACACCTTC. The V gene is TRBV12-5, the J gene TRBJ1-2, with 10 bases matching TRBD1. Germline V gene data show CDR1 as LGHNT and CDR2 as FRNRAP. This CDR3 has 13 amino acids. With V trimmed by 7 bases and J by 8 bases, 7 bases remained unmatched.

The rearrangement uses TRBV4-2 and TRBJ2-1, with 8 bases lining up with TRBD2. The junction had 9 bases not matched to a gene; V was cut back by 4 bases and J by 4 bases. Germline V lookup: CDR1 LGHNA, CDR2 YNFKEQ. This CDR3 region has 16 residues. The CDR3 DNA sequence: TGTGCCAGCAGCCCCCACATAGCGGGGACATACAATGAGCAGTTCTTC. Encoded protein: CASSPHIAGTYNEQFF.

With regard to this clone: The CDR3 ends on some other residue instead of the conserved phenylalanine or tryptophan, so this is likely a read error. The genes are TRBV5-1 and TRBJ1-2; unclear D gene. The CDR3 has 14 residues. V was clipped by 4 bases and J by 1 base, with 11 bases between them. Germline CDR1 reads SGHRS; CDR2 reads YFSETQ. The chain's CDR3 is CASSREGDNYGYTL. The CDR3 DNA reads as TGCGCCAGCAGCCGGGAAGGAGATAACTATGGCTACACCCTC.

J is TRBJ1-5 and V is TRBV28; 10 bases line up with TRBD1. This CDR3 is built from 14 residues. Trimming took 5 bases from V and 7 from J; bases not matched to a gene: 5. The germline gives CDR1 MDHEN, CDR2 SYDVKM. The DNA of the CDR3 is TGTGCCAGCAGTCCCGGGACAGGGGCACAGCCCCAGCATTTT. Amino acid sequence: CASSPGTGAQPQHF.

V gene TRBV18 combines with J gene TRBJ1-1; D uncertain. Per germline, CDR1 KGHSH and CDR2 LQKENI. The CDR3 is made up of 15 amino acids. The germline V and J ends were trimmed by 3 bases and 3 bases, with 14 bases remaining between them. The chain's CDR3 is CASSPRRDIDTEAFF. As DNA, the CDR3 is TGTGCCAGCTCACCCCGAAGAGATATAGACACTGAAGCTTTCTTT.

The chain's CDR3 is CASGTGQGAGYTF. The CDR3, as DNA: TGTGCTAGTGGCACGGGACAGGGGGCTGGCTACACCTTC. The chain combines TRBV12-5 with TRBJ1-2, with 12 bases identical to TRBD1. This CDR3 comprises 13 residues. Germline-derived CDR1 and CDR2 are LGHNT and FRNRAP. V shed 6 bases and J 7 bases; nucleotides not matched to a gene: 3.

The chain couples TRBV19 to TRBJ2-3, with D tentatively TRBD1 (5 bases). The CDR3 covers 15 residues. V dropped 3 bases and J dropped 0 bases, with 10 bases sitting between them. The V gene's germline CDR1 is LNHDA and CDR2 SQIVND (reference sequence). The DNA of the CDR3 is TGTGCCAGTAGTATTACTGGGGCTAGCACAGATACGCAGTATTTT. This encodes CASSITGASTDTQYF.

This chain connects TRBV5-4 to TRBJ2-6, with a possible D match to TRBD1 (6 bases). Germline V CDR1 and CDR2: SGHNT, YYREEE (reference sequence). Deletions cut 3 bases from V and 4 bases from J, with 11 bases between. CDR3 size: 15 residues. CDR3 amino acids: CASSSQGAGANVLTF. The CDR3 DNA reads TGTGCCAGCAGCTCACAGGGTGCCGGGGCCAACGTCCTGACTTTC.

The chain recombines TRBV5-1 with TRBJ2-1, with D unclear. The V end lost 4 bases, the J end lost 5 bases, and 13 bases lay between the germline ends. Germline V gives CDR1 SGHRS, CDR2 YFSETQ. The CDR3 sequence is 14 residues long. CDR3 residues: CASSTQPTNNEQFF. The CDR3 DNA follows: TGCGCCAGCAGCACCCAACCAACTAACAATGAGCAGTTCTTC.

The chain combines TRBV6-6 with TRBJ1-2; D not resolved. CDR3 size: 15 residues. The germline CDR1 and CDR2 sequences are MNHNY and SVGAGI (reference sequence). Trimming removed 2 bases from V and 2 bases from J, with 12 bases in between. The CDR3 nucleotides read TGTGCCAGCAGTTACGAGGCCTCAAAGAACTATGGCTACACCTTC. Protein sequence: CASSYEASKNYGYTF.

The genes are TRBV28 and TRBJ1-2; 9 bases align to TRBD1. This CDR3 comprises 13 residues. The germline V gene encodes CDR1 MDHEN and CDR2 SYDVKM. The junction had 0 bases not matched to a gene; V was cut back by 0 bases and J by 7 bases. CDR3 DNA sequence: TGTGCCAGCAGTTTATGGACAGGGGGTGGCTACACCTTC. It encodes CASSLWTGGGYTF.

The chain employs TRBV19 and TRBJ2-1; 16 bases are shared with TRBD2. The germline gives CDR1 LNHDA, CDR2 SQIVND (reference sequence). V lost 6 bases and J lost 7; bases outside the gene matches: 15. The CDR3 contains 19 residues. The CDR3 loop is CASSKDPGLAGGGENEQFF. The CDR3 bases are TGTGCCAGTAGCAAAGACCCGGGACTAGCGGGAGGGGGGGAGAATGAGCAGTTCTTC.

The chain recombines TRBV6-5 with TRBJ1-1; TRBD1 is a possible D gene (5 bases). Trimming took 5 bases from V and 5 from J, leaving 12 bases between them. CDR3 length: 13 residues. Germline V lookup: CDR1 MNHEY, CDR2 SVGAGI. CDR3 coding DNA: TGTGCCAGCAGTACTCAGGGTGAGACTGAAGCTTTCTTT. Its translation: CASSTQGETEAFF.

The gene calls are TRBV28 and TRBJ2-5; 12 bases line up with TRBD2. This CDR3 region has 16 residues. V trimming: 5 bases; J trimming: 5 bases; junction bases outside the gene matches: 9. Germline loops: CDR1 MDHEN, CDR2 SYDVKM. CDR3 residues: CASSETSGSLWETQYF. CDR3 nucleotides: TGTGCCAGCAGTGAGACTAGCGGGAGTCTCTGGGAGACCCAGTACTTC.

The chain combines TRBV29-1 with TRBJ1-1; D is ambiguous. Deletions cut 7 bases from V and 5 bases from J, with 14 bases between. There are 12 residues in the CDR3. Germline CDR1 and CDR2: SQVTM and ANQGSEA. The CDR3 region is CSARWARTEAFF. CDR3 DNA: TGCAGCGCCAGGTGGGCTCGGACTGAAGCTTTCTTT.

V usage is TRBV5-1 and J usage is TRBJ2-2; 7 nucleotides align to TRBD1. Per germline, CDR1 SGHRS and CDR2 YFSETQ. The CDR3 runs 16 residues. The V and J ends lost 2 bases and 1 base, in that order; junction bases with no gene match: 5. CDR3 sequence reads: CASSLSTGLNTGELFF. The DNA for the CDR3 is TGCGCCAGCAGCTTATCGACAGGGTTGAACACCGGGGAGCTGTTTTTT. Full variable domain (missing parts from reference TRBV5-1 and TRBJ2-2): KAGVTQTPRYLIKTRGQQVTLSCSPISGHRSVSWYQQTPGQGLQFLFEYFSETQRNKGNFPGRFSGRQFSNSRSEMNVSTLELGDSALYLCASSLSTGLNTGELFFGEGSRLTVL.

This rearrangement joins TRBV7-9 to TRBJ2-7; 9 bases match TRBD2. This CDR3 has 16 residues. The J segment lost 2 bases and the V segment lost 2 bases, leaving 7 bases of the junction unmatched. Per germline, CDR1 SEHNR and CDR2 FQNEAQ (reference sequence). CDR3 nucleotides: TGTGCCAGCAGCTTATTGTTTAGCGGGAGACCCTACGAGCAGTACTTC. As protein: CASSLLFSGRPYEQYF.

V and J are TRBV4-3 and TRBJ2-5; possible D gene TRBD1, 5 bases. The CDR3 is 14 residues long. V gave up 0 bases and J gave up 12 bases, with 17 bases separating them. Germline lookup yields CDR1 LGHNA and CDR2 YSLEER. The CDR3 reads CASSQDARAGPEYF. CDR3 nucleotide sequence: TGCGCCAGCAGCCAAGATGCCAGGGCCGGGCCTGAGTACTTC.

The rearrangement links TRBV6-5 to TRBJ2-7, with 7 positions matching TRBD2. Trimming took 2 bases from V and 6 from J; bases not matched to a gene: 10. In germline, CDR1 is MNHEY, CDR2 SVGAGI. The CDR3 totals 15 residues. CDR3 bases: TGTGCCAGCAGTTACCGGCTAGCGGAAAGGATCGAGCAGTACTTC. Protein product: CASSYRLAERIEQYF.

The chain joins TRBV4-2 to TRBJ2-1; 10 bases fit TRBD2. Per the germline V gene, CDR1 is LGHNA and CDR2 is YNFKEQ. This CDR3 spans 17 amino acids. J was trimmed by 6 bases and V by 0 bases; bases with no gene match: 8. In nucleotides, the CDR3 is TGTGCCAGCAGCCAAGATGCTAGCGGGAGTAGTGGCAATGAGCAGTTCTTC. It is translated as CASSQDASGSSGNEQFF.

The CDR3 loop reads CASSSGGAPYEQYF. The DNA of the CDR3 is TGTGCCAGCAGCTCGGGAGGGGCCCCCTACGAGCAGTACTTC. V gene TRBV7-6 combines with J gene TRBJ2-7, with TRBD2 matching over 8 bases. The junction had 4 bases not matched to a gene; V was cut back by 4 bases and J by 2 bases. There are 14 residues in the CDR3. Germline V gives CDR1 SGHVS, CDR2 FNYEAQ.

CDR3 sequence (DNA): TGTGCCACGAACACGTTAGAAGACAGGACGAGTCAGCCCCAGCATTTT. Its translation is CATNTLEDRTSQPQHF. The chain employs TRBV19 and TRBJ1-5, with D possibly being TRBD1 (6 bases). V lost 10 bases to trimming and J lost 6 bases, with 25 bases between them. Germline V gene lookup returns CDR1 LNHDA and CDR2 SQIVND (reference sequence). There are 16 residues in the CDR3.

The chain couples TRBV15 to TRBJ1-5, with D possibly being TRBD1 (6 bases). The CDR3 consists of 16 residues. Germline V gene data show CDR1 as LNHNV and CDR2 as YYDKDF (reference sequence). Between the trimmed V and J ends, which lost 0 bases and 3 bases, there was a span of 12 bases. CDR3 amino acids: CATSRDRDRSNQPQHF. The DNA of the CDR3 is TGTGCCACCAGCAGAGATCGAGACAGGTCCAATCAGCCCCAGCATTTT.

This chain joins TRBV28 and TRBJ1-2, with unresolved D. Trimming removed 11 bases from V and 0 bases from J, with 19 bases in between. CDR1 and CDR2 from the germline V gene are MDHEN and SYDVKM. The CDR3 covers 15 residues. The CDR3 is CAARDGVPSNYGYTF. DNA of the CDR3: TGTGCCGCGCGGGATGGGGTTCCCTCTAACTATGGCTACACCTTC.